This T cell receptor beta chain was identified during a study of cytomegalovirus exposure and HLA in healthy donors (dated by TCRdb to 2017 to 2019). Regarding the study in general: An earlier analysis of 587 of the donors reported 276 Gb of sequence data and 95 million to 130 million unique TCR beta sequences obtained from approximately 180 million T cells. Both class I and class II loci were covered by HLA typing, at four-digit resolution. Rather than using new phenotypic data, the later analysis identified candidate immune exposures from TCR beta sequences and from how often those sequences occurred across donors. High-throughput TCR immunosequencing, statistical association of individual TCRs with disease status, and machine learning were combined to predict cytomegalovirus infection status. Five DR-DQ haplotypes were treated as single units for association and clustering because of strong linkage in the cohort. The genetic ancestry cluster associated with self-reported Caucasian donors included 80% to 90% of the approximately 400 genotyped donors. All discovery cohort repertoires had been generated on a single sequencing platform. The study aimed to test whether signatures of past pathogen exposure could be identified by cataloging public T cell receptors. About 320 gigabases of sequencing data and 78 million or so unique TCR sequences were included in an early release covering several hundred HLA-typed donors. A separate validation cohort of over 95 different subjects was used in addition to the roughly 670-subject first cohort. Across 300 to 500 genotyped donors of the cohort, an average of approximately 240,000 unique TCR beta nucleotide sequences per donor were sequenced, and roughly 20% of those sequences were non-productive. In an earlier analysis of over 550 of the donors, high-throughput TCR beta sequencing was used to judge whether each TCR beta V gene segment behaved as functional or pseudogenic. Typing coverage varied by locus: roughly 629-640 donors for A, B, C, DRB1 and DQB1; some 520 for DQA1; over 600 for DPA1; under 490 for DPB1. The study used immunosequencing to profile the T cell repertoires of 666 subjects and linked those repertoires to cytomegalovirus serostatus. To study patterns of TCR occurrence, a later analysis re-analyzed previously published TCR beta repertoires from 550 to 800 donors and added high-resolution HLA genotyping. A later genetic analysis took genome-wide SNP genotypes for about 55% of the roughly 700 donors and used that subset as a discovery cohort. Donor age, sex, ethnicity and CMV serostatus were compiled alongside the repertoire data.

This clone was found a few times. It lacks a known antigen. No base-level quality is on record; no much larger clone is a single base apart. The cohort was made up of approximately 670 healthy bone marrow donors. At the time of sampling, every cohort member was nominally healthy, though immune exposures that went unrecorded were likely present. The donor was CMV seropositive and was included in the group of approximately 300 seropositive cohort members. A peripheral blood sample was collected from each donor, and TCR beta sequencing was performed on peripheral blood mononuclear cells. The Qiagen DNeasy Blood Extraction Kit was used to extract genomic DNA from the blood cell samples. The CDR3, from cysteine to phenylalanine, totals 15 residues. Only the CDR3 part of the read is kept: 45 bases, read in frame from the first base. The germline V gene provides CDR1 LGHNA and CDR2 YSLEER. V was cut back by 0 bases and J by 0 bases, leaving a gap of 6 bases between them.

The paper's findings and limits, for the study overall: In a later genetic analysis, fewer N-insertions in productive TCRs were reported among donors in an Asian-associated ancestry cluster than the 666-donor mean. Across donors, most TCR sequences were observed very rarely, whereas some public TCRs were present in many individuals. A further reported finding was that TCR beta sequences accurately predicted the HLA-A and HLA-B alleles for most subjects in the first cohort. A later analysis found that HLA-associated TCR beta chains were more clonally expanded and had lower generation probabilities than equally common non-associated chains. Several of the top co-occurrence clusters appeared to be linked to parvovirus B19, influenza, CMV and Epstein-Barr virus, according to a later analysis. When HLA alleles, especially DR and DQ, strongly co-occurred, TCR associations were difficult to assign to individual alleles. The only immune exposure information available for the cohort was CMV serostatus. A later genetic analysis associated a missense DCLRE1C variant with V-gene and J-gene trimming of TCR beta chains, and an independent cohort replicated the association. The 87-base-pair reads could not distinguish some IMGT-functional V segments, including TRBV6-2 and TRBV6-3, so those segments were excluded. According to a later analysis, most CMV-associated TCR beta chains appeared to be HLA-restricted, and the HLA associations seemed to be driven largely by CMV exposure. The study gave a list of about 170 TCR beta chains associated with cytomegalovirus. In vitro tests confirmed that a few of the cytomegalovirus-associated TCR beta chains recognize cytomegalovirus antigens. Presence/absence analyses assumed roughly uniform sequencing depth across donors, an assumption that may not hold. Only TCR beta chains were sequenced in this cohort, and the absence of alpha or paired-chain data limited detectable features. A cluster of highly shared sequence variants was judged likely to be a technical artifact of the sequencing pipeline. Linkage disequilibrium might explain the correlated functional status among segregating V segments, but an unknown experimental factor could not be ruled out. In a later analysis, the rate of TCR association differed among HLA loci, with DRB1 alleles having the most associated TCRs and HLA-C alleles having the fewest. About 17 rarely observed V segments, including chromosome 9 orphons, were excluded from the earlier analysis of approximately 500 of the donors because counts were too low. According to the authors, the approach could potentially be generalized to other disease states and immunological phenotypes. Cytomegalovirus status was reported to be diagnosed by the classifier with high specificity and sensitivity in both the original and validation cohorts. Specific HLA alleles were associated with around 18,000 TCR beta sequences at a false discovery rate of 0.05 in a later analysis. Because HLA typing was missing for some donors at each locus, association tests included only the typed subset. In an earlier analysis of some 500 of the donors, most TCR beta V segments were observed in productive rearrangements about 90% or about 30% of the time, broadly matching IMGT annotations.

The library was made by the immunoSEQ multiplex PCR assay. A mixture of 60 forward primers for TCR Vbeta segments and 13 reverse primers for TCR Jbeta segments was used in the multiplex PCR. The CDR3 region of rearranged TCR beta genes was amplified from genomic DNA with a multiplex PCR assay. On the Illumina HiSeq System, the amplified TCR beta libraries were sequenced as 87-base-pair reads. As for the original processing: A later analysis counted about 80 million unique TCR beta chains across the 550 to 750 repertoires, and some 11 million of these chains were shared by at least two donors. A nearest-neighbor algorithm error-corrected the raw reads and collapsed the reads into unique sequences, merging closely related sequences to remove PCR and sequencing errors. V, D and J gene segments were assigned by aligning CDR3 sequences to IMGT reference sequences. Each retained sequence needed at least a six-nucleotide match to both a V gene segment and a J gene segment. Rearrangements were called productive when the CDR3 lacked stop codons and stayed in frame with V and J; all others were non-productive. CDR3 was defined by IMGT convention, running from the second conserved V-encoded cysteine to the conserved J-encoded phenylalanine. The earlier analysis of about 570 of the donors excluded any sequence lacking an unambiguous match to a single V gene segment. In an earlier analysis of 450 to 750 of the donors, a V segment was called functional when productive rearrangements were above 56.7%, and segregating when the standard deviation between donors exceeded 5%. A statistical classification framework was built to diagnose cytomegalovirus status from the catalog of TCR beta chain sequences. In a later analysis, TCR nucleotide sequences were compared against IMGT/GENE-DB human TR gene sequences so that V and J genes could be assigned. Using the TCRdist pipeline, a later analysis assigned CDR3 sequences along with most-parsimonious VDJ recombination scenarios. In a later analysis, each TCR beta chain was defined by its CDR3 amino acid sequence together with its V-gene family, and reads lacking a unique V-gene family were excluded. To address suspected cross-contamination and a sequencing artifact, a later analysis removed roughly 580 highly shared, low-generation-probability nucleotide sequences. In a later analysis, a clonal expansion index for each public chain was calculated from normalized within-repertoire ranks of inferred template counts. A later analysis computed generation probabilities with a VDJ recombination model fitted to out-of-frame rearrangements, and checked the results against IGoR. Hypergeometric tests were used in a later analysis to score TCR-TCR, TCR-HLA and TCR-CMV co-occurrence, with a repertoire-size bias correction applied to the TCR pairs. In a later analysis, false discovery rates were estimated by permuting HLA or CMV assignments 20 times. In a later analysis, co-occurring TCRs were grouped using DBSCAN, and TCRdist sequence similarity was added for clustering within HLA-allele-positive subsets. Repertoires with fewer than 30,000 or more than 120,000 public chains were left out of co-occurrence clustering, as were about five repertoires with anomalous nucleotide sharing. Drawn from immuneACCESS, this table holds only the in-frame rearrangements with V and J called that TCRdb kept. Clones are partly lost; checked studies trace under half to an unresolved V gene and leave the rest unexplained. The DNA gave D and trimming, while V, J and clone size come from that table. The sample table shows more than 95,000 clones, and about four fifths are seen once. Roughly 3.5% of the sample is in the top ten clones.

The receptor's source is a woman aged 40 to 50 in good health and CMV-seropositive. Input material: PBMCs. The chain is made from TRBV4-3 and TRBJ1-5; the D gene cannot be resolved reliably. The base sequence is TGCGCCAGCAGCCAAGACGGGTCTAGCAATCAGCCCCAGCATTTT. Its product reads: CASSQDGSSNQPQHF.